This T cell receptor beta chain was obtained from a study of post-analysis software for immune sequencing data. The wider study: The study covered relapsing-remitting, secondary progressive and progressive-relapsing courses of multiple sclerosis. General study results and limits: A handful of TRBV segments (TRBV5-6, TRBV5-1 and TRBV20-1 among them) occurred more frequently in patients than in controls. People with multiple sclerosis had a significantly lower normalized Chao1 diversity than controls did.

This CDR3 spans 17 amino acids. Germline V lookup: CDR1 SGHRS, CDR2 YFSETQ. Libraries were made from TCR beta cDNA, and they carried unique molecular identifiers. Each CDR3 protein gets one entry after TCRdb re-called the PCR reads with MiXCR. The table has about 400,000 distinct CDR3 sequences, roughly 36% seen once. This clonotype has just one count. Its cognate antigen is unknown. The junction shows a germline mismatch at one end, possibly a read error. The chain links TRBV5-1 to TRBJ2-3; 11 bases agree with TRBD2. Sequenced sample: blood. This clonotype was obtained from a girl between 5 and 17 years old with multiple sclerosis. The CDR3 coding sequence is TGCGCCAGCAGCGCCCGGGCGCTAGCGGGGGGCTCAGATACGCGGTATTTT. Residues: CASSARALAGGSDTRYF.